The 32 T cell receptor beta chains in this list originate from one sample, sequenced in a study of T cell responses to AZD1222 COVID-19 vaccine. Assay: immunoSEQ multiplex PCR; the TCRdb copy retains only in-frame clones and omits some. The data hold approximately 4,600 clones, with around 91% observed a single time. The starting material was peripheral blood, obtained 28 days after the second AZD1222 dose. Receptor source: an adult who received the AZD1222 COVID-19 vaccine.

The J gene is TRBJ2-2, the V gene TRBV27; tentatively, D is TRBD1 (6 bases). CDR1 and CDR2 (germline): MNHEY, SMNVEV (reference sequence). Trimming pared 6 bases from V and 5 bases from J, leaving 10 bases between. The CDR3 length is 13 residues. In nucleotides, the CDR3 is TGTGCCAGCAGACTACAGGGTACCGGGGAGCTGTTTTTT. Its translation is CASRLQGTGELFF.

J is TRBJ1-1 and V is TRBV28; D is undetermined. The germline V and J ends were trimmed by 3 bases and 1 base, with 12 bases remaining between them. This CDR3 has 15 amino acids. Per the germline V gene, CDR1 is MDHEN and CDR2 is SYDVKM. The CDR3 loop reads CASSFTGITNTEAFF. As DNA, the CDR3 is TGTGCCAGCAGTTTTACCGGTATAACGAACACTGAAGCTTTCTTT. Full variable domain (outside the CDR3, taken from reference TRBV28 and TRBJ1-1): DVKVTQSSRYLVKRTGEKVFLECVQDMDHENMFWYRQDPGLGLRLIYFSYDVKMKEKGDIPEGYSVSREKKERFSLILESASTNQTSMYLCASSFTGITNTEAFFGQGTRLTVV.

The rearrangement uses TRBV4-3 and TRBJ2-7; 9 bases are shared with TRBD1. Germline loops: CDR1 LGHNA, CDR2 YSLEER. The CDR3 totals 16 residues. V shed 0 bases and J 4 bases; nucleotides not matched to a gene: 7. Here the CDR3 reads CASSQDQGQGGYEQYF. The DNA of the CDR3 is TGCGCCAGCAGCCAAGATCAGGGACAGGGCGGTTACGAGCAGTACTTC.

The chain carries TRBV28 and TRBJ1-5; no clear D gene. Between the trimmed V and J ends, which lost 6 bases and 0 bases, there was a span of 15 bases. The CDR3 extends over 16 amino acids. Germline loops: CDR1 MDHEN, CDR2 SYDVKM. CDR3 protein: CASSRGVGLSNQPQHF. In DNA, the CDR3 is TGTGCCAGCAGCCGGGGTGTGGGCCTTAGCAATCAGCCCCAGCATTTT. The full variable domain, with the rest looked up from reference TRBV28 and TRBJ1-5, is DVKVTQSSRYLVKRTGEKVFLECVQDMDHENMFWYRQDPGLGLRLIYFSYDVKMKEKGDIPEGYSVSREKKERFSLILESASTNQTSMYLCASSRGVGLSNQPQHFGDGTRLSIL.

The chain recombines TRBV25-1 with TRBJ2-7; 7 nucleotides match TRBD1. The CDR3 is 15 residues long. Germline assignment: CDR1 MGHDK and CDR2 SYGVNS. With V trimmed by 6 bases and J by 1 base, 9 bases remained unmatched. This CDR3 is CASSPPGQRSYEQYF. The CDR3 bases are TGTGCCAGCAGCCCCCCGGGACAGCGGTCCTACGAGCAGTACTTC.

The V call is TRBV4-1, the J call TRBJ2-1, with TRBD2 identical over 15 bases. V lost 4 bases to trimming and J lost 4 bases; unmatched junction nucleotides: 8. The germline CDR1 and CDR2 sequences are MGHRA and YSYEKL. CDR3 size: 18 residues. CDR3 sequence reads: CASSPGTSGRRSYNEQFF. CDR3 bases: TGCGCCAGCAGCCCCGGGACTAGCGGGAGGAGGTCTTACAATGAGCAGTTCTTC.

V and J are TRBV10-2 and TRBJ1-1, with D possibly matching TRBD1 (5 bases). The CDR3 loop spans 13 amino acids. V was cut by 7 bases and J by 3 bases, with 12 bases left in between. The germline gives CDR1 WSHSY, CDR2 SAAADI. The CDR3 bases are TGCGCCAGCACCCGGGACGGGGACACTGAAGCTTTCTTT. Translating it yields CASTRDGDTEAFF.

The chain carries TRBV25-1 and TRBJ1-1; D is ambiguous. V lost 4 bases and J lost 3, with 6 bases in between. Germline V gene data show CDR1 as MGHDK and CDR2 as SYGVNS. CDR3 length: 12 amino acids. The CDR3: CASSGGYTEAFF. DNA for the CDR3: TGTGCCAGCAGTGGGGGATACACTGAAGCTTTCTTT.

The chain employs TRBV10-3 and TRBJ2-7; the match to TRBD1 covers 10 bases. Looked up from germline, CDR1 is ENHRY and CDR2 is SYGVKD. Unmatched junction bases numbered 10, after V lost 6 bases and J lost 5 bases. This CDR3 has 15 residues. CDR3 sequence: CAISRGTGVSDEQYF. CDR3 sequence (DNA): TGTGCCATCAGCCGGGGGACAGGGGTATCGGACGAGCAGTACTTC.

As DNA, the CDR3 is TGCAGCGCCCGGACAGGTAGGACTGAAGCTTTCTTT. It is translated as CSARTGRTEAFF. The chain carries TRBV29-1 and TRBJ1-1; 7 bases match TRBD1. Germline CDR1 reads SQVTM; CDR2 reads ANQGSEA. The CDR3 covers 12 residues. The trim removed 7 bases at V and 5 bases at J, leaving 7 bases unmatched. Combining the CDR3 with reference TRBV29-1 and TRBJ1-1 gives the whole variable domain SAVISQKPSRDICQRGTSLTIQCQVDSQVTMMFWYRQQPGQSLTLIATANQGSEATYESGFVIDKFPISRPNLTFSTLTVSNMSPEDSSIYLCSARTGRTEAFFGQGTRLTVV.

The V and J genes are TRBV5-1 and TRBJ1-4; 8 bases match TRBD1. The germline CDR1 and CDR2 sequences are SGHRS and YFSETQ. J was trimmed by 2 bases and V by 0 bases; bases with no gene match: 3. The CDR3 consists of 16 residues. DNA of the CDR3: TGCGCCAGCAGCTTGGGTCAGGGGGCCACTAATGAAAAACTGTTTTTT. Residues: CASSLGQGATNEKLFF.

This clone was detected once. This sequence joins TRBV6-4 and TRBJ1-5, with no clear D. V gave up 6 bases and J gave up 6 bases, with 6 bases separating them. Per germline, CDR1 MRHNA and CDR2 SNTAGT. The CDR3 extends over 11 amino acids. The CDR3 DNA sequence: TGTGCCAGCAGAGGAAGTCAGCCCCAGCATTTT. Translated, it gives CASRGSQPQHF.

J is TRBJ2-2 and V is TRBV7-6; 8 bases align to TRBD2. Trimming at V came to 2 bases and at J to 5 bases, leaving 4 bases not matched to a gene. The germline V gene encodes CDR1 SGHVS and CDR2 FNYEAQ. This CDR3 region has 15 residues. In nucleotides, the CDR3 is TGTGCCAGCAGCTTAATCGGGGGGGAGACCGGGGAGCTGTTTTTT. Protein sequence: CASSLIGGETGELFF.

This clone has only one observation. This chain connects TRBV29-1 to TRBJ2-3, with unresolved D. V was clipped by 4 bases and J by 0 bases, with 11 bases between them. The germline V gene has CDR1 SQVTM and CDR2 ANQGSEA. The CDR3 covers 14 residues. CDR3 coding DNA: TGCAGCGTTGCGGAGTCGGTCAGCACAGATACGCAGTATTTT. It specifies CSVAESVSTDTQYF.

This chain uses TRBV5-4 with TRBJ2-4, with TRBD2 matching 9 bases. The germline V gene has CDR1 SGHNT and CDR2 YYREEE (reference sequence). V was pared by 4 bases and J by 0 bases, with 11 bases of the junction left unmatched. This CDR3 contains 18 residues. Here the CDR3 DNA reads TGTGCCAGCAGCCTGGCGGTTAGCGGGAGCCTAGCCAAAAACATTCAGTACTTC. As protein: CASSLAVSGSLAKNIQYF.

CDR3 bases: TGTGCCAGCAGCTTTACAGGGGTTTATGGCTACACCTTC. Translated, it gives CASSFTGVYGYTF. The chain joins TRBV5-4 to TRBJ1-2; 7 bases fit TRBD1. The CDR3 is 13 residues long. Looked up from germline, CDR1 is SGHNT and CDR2 is YYREEE (reference sequence). Trimming at V came to 2 bases and at J to 5 bases, leaving 3 bases not matched to a gene.

The chain links TRBV5-1 to TRBJ1-5, with a tentative D call TRBD1 (6 bases). V was clipped by 5 bases and J by 1 base, with 16 bases between them. From germline, CDR1 is SGHRS and CDR2 YFSETQ. The length of the CDR3 is 16 residues. CDR3 sequence: CASSPDSSTSNQPQHF. CDR3 nucleotides: TGCGCCAGCAGTCCGGACAGTTCCACAAGCAATCAGCCCCAGCATTTT.

V is TRBV19 and J is TRBJ1-1; D is ambiguous. Trimming took 6 bases from V and 5 from J, leaving 19 bases between them. This CDR3 comprises 15 residues. CDR1 is LNHDA and CDR2 is SQIVND in the germline V gene (reference sequence). CDR3 coding DNA: TGTGCCAGTAGACCGGTCGGGGAAGGTCGAACTGAAGCTTTCTTT. It yields the protein CASRPVGEGRTEAFF.

The J gene is TRBJ1-6, the V gene TRBV7-6; D is ambiguous. Germline values: CDR1 SGHVS, CDR2 FNYEAQ. V was trimmed by 1 base and J by 7 bases, leaving 5 bases between them. This CDR3 spans 13 amino acids. The CDR3 nucleotides read TGTGCCAGCAGCTTAGGAACCAATTCACCCCTCCACTTT. The encoded protein is CASSLGTNSPLHF.

CDR3 bases: TGTGCCAGCAGCTTAACAGGGGTCAGTTCACCCCTCCACTTT. Translation: CASSLTGVSSPLHF. The rearrangement joins TRBV7-9 to TRBJ1-6, with 7 bases aligning to TRBD1. Germline V gene sequence: CDR1 SEHNR, CDR2 FQNEAQ (reference sequence). V gave up 2 bases and J gave up 9 bases; unmatched junction bases: 4. The CDR3 is 14 residues long.

CDR3 region: CASSSTRGRDTQYF. In DNA form, the CDR3 reads TGTGCCAGCAGCTCCACCAGGGGGAGAGATACGCAGTATTTT. V is TRBV5-4 and J is TRBJ2-3, with 7 bases aligning to TRBD1. V lost 3 bases, J lost 5 bases, and 6 bases stayed unmatched. The CDR3 sequence is 14 residues long. The germline V gene encodes CDR1 SGHNT and CDR2 YYREEE (reference sequence).

The rearrangement uses TRBV12-3 or TRBV12-4 and TRBJ1-1; D gene uncertain. The germline V and J ends were trimmed by 4 bases and 3 bases, with 9 bases remaining between them. This CDR3 has 13 residues. CDR3 in DNA: TGTGCCAGCAGTTCCCAAATCTACACTGAAGCTTTCTTT. Encoded protein: CASSSQIYTEAFF.

The V gene is TRBV28, the J gene TRBJ2-7, with 11 nucleotides matching TRBD2. V dropped 6 bases and J dropped 6; count of bases not matched to a gene: 10. This CDR3 contains 15 residues. The germline V gene has CDR1 MDHEN and CDR2 SYDVKM. Written as DNA, the CDR3 is TGTGCCAGCAGCACTAGCGGGAGCTTCAACGGCGAGCAGTACTTC. Amino acids: CASSTSGSFNGEQYF.

The chain links TRBV10-3 to TRBJ2-7; 13 bases fit TRBD2. Germline loops: CDR1 ENHRY, CDR2 SYGVKD. The ends lost 6 bases at V and 6 bases at J; junction bases unmatched: 8. This CDR3 is built from 15 residues. CDR3 region: CAIRPTSGGVSEQYF. The CDR3 DNA is TGTGCCATCAGACCCACTAGCGGGGGGGTTTCCGAGCAGTACTTC.

V usage is TRBV20-1 and J usage is TRBJ1-2; D remains ambiguous. The CDR3 covers 15 residues. Deletions cut 3 bases from V and 2 bases from J, with 16 bases between. Germline V gene lookup returns CDR1 DFQATT and CDR2 SNEGSKA (reference sequence). Written as DNA, the CDR3 is TGCAGTGCTAGTGCCCCCGGGCGAGAGAACTATGGCTACACCTTC. It translates to CSASAPGRENYGYTF.

The rearrangement links TRBV2 to TRBJ1-5; maybe TRBD1 (5 bases). This CDR3 contains 14 residues. Trimming removed 7 bases from V and 7 bases from J, with 17 bases in between. Germline lookup yields CDR1 SNHLY and CDR2 FYNNEI. CDR3 protein: CASTEGLGFQPQHF. The CDR3 region has the DNA TGTGCCAGCACAGAGGGGTTGGGTTTCCAGCCCCAGCATTTT. The whole variable domain, filled in from reference TRBV2 and TRBJ1-5, reads EPEVTQTPSHQVTQMGQEVILRCVPISNHLYFYWYRQILGQKVEFLVSFYNNEISEKSEIFDDQFSVERPDGSNFTLKIRSTKLEDSAMYFCASTEGLGFQPQHFGDGTRLSIL.

This sequence joins TRBV7-9 and TRBJ1-3; TRBD1 might be the D (5 bases). In germline, CDR1 is SEHNR, CDR2 FQNEAQ (reference sequence). There are 15 residues in the CDR3. Between the trimmed V and J ends, which lost 2 bases and 3 bases, there was a span of 11 bases. As DNA, the CDR3 is TGTGCCAGCAGCTTAATGGCAGGACATGGAAACACCATATATTTT. Translating gives CASSLMAGHGNTIYF.

The rearrangement uses TRBV5-6 and TRBJ1-1, with a possible D match to TRBD1 (6 bases). This CDR3 spans 12 amino acids. Per germline, CDR1 SGHDT and CDR2 YYEEEE. Trimming took off 2 bases at V and 5 bases at J, with 7 bases between the two ends. The CDR3: CASSFQGTEAFF. CDR3 sequence (DNA): TGTGCCAGCAGCTTTCAGGGGACTGAAGCTTTCTTT. Filled out from reference TRBV5-6 and TRBJ1-1, the complete variable domain reads DAGVTQSPTHLIKTRGQQVTLRCSPKSGHDTVSWYQQALGQGPQFIFQYYEEEERQRGNFPDRFSGHQFPNYSSELNVNALLLGDSALYLCASSFQGTEAFFGQGTRLTVV.

The CDR3 nucleotides are TGTGCCATCAGTGAAGGGGGGGACACTGAAGCTTTCTTT. Translated: CAISEGGDTEAFF. The chain is built from TRBV10-3 and TRBJ1-1, with D possibly matching TRBD1 (6 bases). The V gene's germline CDR1 is ENHRY and CDR2 SYGVKD. The V and J ends lost 3 bases and 3 bases respectively, with 8 bases between them. This CDR3 is built from 13 residues.

The rearrangement uses TRBV6-2 or TRBV6-3 and TRBJ2-7; TRBD2 is a possible D gene (6 bases). Germline assignment: CDR1 MNHEY and CDR2 SVGEGT. The V gene lost 4 bases and the J gene lost 7 bases, with 14 bases spanning the gap. CDR3 size: 13 residues. The CDR3 is CASSLTGVGEQYF. The DNA for the CDR3 is TGTGCCAGCAGTTTGACGGGAGTGGGGGAGCAGTACTTC.

The chain employs TRBV19 and TRBJ1-2; possible D gene TRBD1, 5 bases. Germline-derived CDR1 and CDR2 are LNHDA and SQIVND (reference sequence). Trimming cost V 3 bases and J 3 bases, with 8 bases left between them. The CDR3 loop spans 13 amino acids. Here the CDR3 reads CASSMTGDYGYTF. The CDR3 DNA reads TGTGCCAGTAGTATGACGGGGGACTATGGCTACACCTTC.

The chain links TRBV28 to TRBJ2-2; the match to TRBD2 covers 13 bases. There are 16 residues in the CDR3. V lost 3 bases, J lost 6 bases, and 4 bases stayed unmatched. Germline CDR1 and CDR2: MDHEN and SYDVKM. CDR3 loop: CASSLGLAGSAGELFF. The CDR3 DNA reads as TGTGCCAGCAGTTTGGGACTAGCGGGATCGGCCGGGGAGCTGTTTTTT.